Reported below is one TCR beta chain. Some clones are missing from TCRdb's copy, which holds only in-frame ones; the method was immunoSEQ multiplex PCR. The sample lists about 550,000 clones, less than 97% seen once, with about 0.11% in the top ten. This sample was taken from a study of shared clonotypes between healthy human individuals. The CDR3 runs 17 residues. Trimming at V came to 0 bases and at J to 4 bases, leaving 8 bases not matched to a gene. CDR1 and CDR2 (germline): SQVTM, ANQGSEA. Only CD45RO-negative cells positively selected for CCR7 counted as naive CD8 cells, so terminally differentiated effector memory CD45RA+ cells were excluded.

The genes are TRBV29-1 and TRBJ2-5; the match to TRBD2 covers 13 bases. This receptor was taken from a woman in her twenties or thirties in good health. Source material: naive CD8+ T cells sorted from blood. CDR3 amino acids: CSVEDLLAGGKGETQYF. The CDR3 nucleotides are TGCAGCGTTGAAGATTTACTAGCGGGAGGGAAAGGAGAGACCCAGTACTTC.